The next 26 T cell receptor beta chains were all read from a single sample in a study of blood T cell repertoires in COVID-19. Assay: immunoSEQ multiplex PCR; the TCRdb copy retains only in-frame clones and omits some. The sample has more than 85,000 clones, about 90% seen once. The sequenced sample consisted of peripheral blood. The receptors here all came from a man in his forties or fifties with active COVID-19.

The V and J genes are TRBV7-9 and TRBJ2-5; 8 bases line up with TRBD1. CDR3 length equals 16 residues. Germline CDR1 is SEHNR and CDR2 is FQNEAQ (reference sequence). Unmatched junction bases numbered 9, after V lost 1 base and J lost 5 bases. The CDR3 region is CASSLGDRSPLETQYF. The CDR3 DNA reads as TGTGCCAGCAGCTTAGGGGACAGGAGTCCATTGGAGACCCAGTACTTC.

The V gene is TRBV4-1, the J gene TRBJ2-3; TRBD2 might be the D (6 bases). CDR1 is MGHRA and CDR2 is YSYEKL in the germline V gene. V lost 9 bases to trimming and J lost 4 bases, with 17 bases between them. This CDR3 contains 14 residues. The CDR3: CASQRSLAPDTQYF. The CDR3 DNA reads TGCGCCAGTCAGAGGAGTCTAGCGCCAGATACGCAGTATTTT.

The J gene is TRBJ1-1, the V gene TRBV9, with a tentative D call TRBD1 (5 bases). CDR1 is SGDLS, CDR2 YYNGEE, per germline. The V gene lost 4 bases and the J gene lost 2 bases, with 15 bases spanning the gap. The CDR3 loop spans 15 amino acids. The DNA of the CDR3 is TGTGCCAGCAGCATAACACCAACAGGTAACACTGAAGCTTTCTTT. This gives the protein CASSITPTGNTEAFF.

The CDR3 spells CASSSSSNNVYEQYF. The DNA for the CDR3 is TGTGCCAGCAGTTCCTCTAGCAATAATGTCTACGAGCAGTACTTC. The chain carries TRBV6-5 and TRBJ2-7; D might be TRBD2 (5 bases). V dropped 4 bases and J dropped 3 bases, with 16 bases sitting between them. CDR1 MNHEY and CDR2 SVGAGI come from the germline V gene. CDR3 size: 15 residues.

The CDR3 DNA sequence: TGTGCCAGCAGCGTAGCCCTCTTTGAGGACGGAGGAGGCTACACCTTC. Amino acid sequence: CASSVALFEDGGGYTF. This chain uses TRBV9 with TRBJ1-2; D not resolved. Per germline, CDR1 SGDLS and CDR2 YYNGEE. The length of the CDR3 is 16 residues. Trimming cost V 0 bases and J 8 bases, with 20 bases left between them.

The sample holds a few counts of this clone. This sequence joins TRBV19 and TRBJ1-5, with D possibly matching TRBD1 (5 bases). V gave up 3 bases and J gave up 2 bases, with 20 bases separating them. Germline V gene sequence: CDR1 LNHDA, CDR2 SQIVND (reference sequence). This CDR3 has 18 amino acids. The CDR3 is CASSILLWGGDRNQPQHF. CDR3 bases: TGTGCCAGTAGTATCCTTTTGTGGGGGGGTGATCGCAATCAGCCCCAGCATTTT.

The rearrangement links TRBV10-1 to TRBJ2-2; 9 bases fit TRBD1. J lost 3 bases, V lost 7 bases, and 12 bases had no gene match. The CDR3 extends over 17 amino acids. CDR1 is WNHNN and CDR2 is SYGVQD in the germline V gene (reference sequence). The DNA of the CDR3 is TGCGCCAGCACCCACAGGGGGCGCATCTTTGACACCGGGGAGCTGTTTTTT. It translates to CASTHRGRIFDTGELFF.

In the case of this clone: The CDR3 carries no conserved terminal phenylalanine or tryptophan, so it likely arises from a read error. The limits of the CDR3 on the DNA are not certain, so only TCRdb's listed CDR3 is given. The chain recombines TRBV19 with TRBJ2-7; the table assigns TRBD2, which was not confirmed against the DNA. The germline gives CDR1 LNHDA, CDR2 SQIVND (reference sequence). The CDR3 spans 12 amino acids, including both terminal residues. CDR3 loop: CASSIKRASSTS.

This clone was detected once. This chain joins TRBV19 and TRBJ1-1; the match to TRBD1 covers 8 bases. CDR1 is LNHDA and CDR2 is SQIVND in the germline V gene (reference sequence). This CDR3 comprises 14 residues. The J segment lost 2 bases and the V segment lost 5 bases, leaving 4 bases of the junction unmatched. CDR3 nucleotides: TGTGCCAGTAGTCTCGACAGGGGTAACACTGAAGCTTTCTTT. This sequence encodes CASSLDRGNTEAFF.

The sample holds a few counts of this clone. The chain combines TRBV5-4 with TRBJ1-6; 7 bases agree with TRBD1. The CDR3 is 16 amino acids. After removal of 7 bases from V and 0 bases from J, the junction contained 7 bases not matched to a gene. The V gene's germline CDR1 is SGHNT and CDR2 YYREEE (reference sequence). CDR3 DNA sequence: TGTGCCAGCGGACAGGAGGCAACCTCCTATAATTCACCCCTCCACTTT. Translated, it gives CASGQEATSYNSPLHF.

V is TRBV9 and J is TRBJ2-5; the D gene is possibly TRBD2 (5 bases). Between the trimmed V and J ends, which lost 0 bases and 5 bases, there was a span of 11 bases. This CDR3 is built from 14 residues. Germline CDR1 SGDLS, CDR2 YYNGEE. The chain's CDR3 is CASSVDAGGETQYF. The DNA of the CDR3 is TGTGCCAGCAGCGTAGACGCGGGTGGGGAGACCCAGTACTTC.

J is TRBJ1-1 and V is TRBV4-1; 7 bases are shared with TRBD1. The CDR3 totals 14 residues. Unmatched junction bases numbered 4, after V lost 4 bases and J lost 2 bases. CDR1 MGHRA and CDR2 YSYEKL come from the germline V gene. DNA for the CDR3: TGCGCCAGCAGCCGAAACAGGGGTAACACTGAAGCTTTCTTT. Its protein is CASSRNRGNTEAFF.

This clone appeared once. The CDR3 loop is CATSRSQGEQYF. The CDR3 DNA reads as TGTGCCACCAGCAGGTCCCAGGGCGAGCAGTACTTC. The V and J genes are TRBV15 and TRBJ2-7; perhaps TRBD1 as D (5 bases). Germline V CDR1 and CDR2: LNHNV, YYDKDF (reference sequence). V dropped 3 bases and J dropped 6 bases, with 9 bases sitting between them. The CDR3 covers 12 residues. Filled out from reference TRBV15 and TRBJ2-7, the complete variable domain reads DAMVIQNPRYQVTQFGKPVTLSCSQTLNHNVMYWYQQKSSQAPKLLFHYYDKDFNNEADTPDNFQSRRPNTSFCFLDIRSPGLGDTAMYLCATSRSQGEQYFGPGTRLTVT.

V is TRBV6-1 and J is TRBJ1-5; unclear D gene. V was shortened by 3 bases and J by 5 bases, with 5 bases between the two germline ends. CDR3 size: 12 residues. Germline-derived CDR1 and CDR2 are MNHNS and SASEGT. CDR3 region: CASSDGYQPQHF. The CDR3 nucleotides are TGTGCCAGCAGTGACGGTTATCAGCCCCAGCATTTT.

This clone turned up a few times. The chain has TRBV18 and TRBJ1-1; 7 bases fit TRBD1. From germline, CDR1 is KGHSH and CDR2 LQKENI. Trimming cost V 5 bases and J 2 bases; bases outside gene matches: 11. CDR3 length: 16 amino acids. This chain's CDR3 is CASSSGQIRLNTEAFF. CDR3 bases: TGTGCCAGCTCATCGGGACAGATTAGGCTAAACACTGAAGCTTTCTTT.

This clone was seen just once. This chain links TRBV2 with TRBJ1-3; TRBD1 is a possible D gene (6 bases). Trimming cost V 1 base and J 0 bases, with 7 bases left between them. Germline loops: CDR1 SNHLY, CDR2 FYNNEI. This CDR3 has 15 residues. The CDR3 DNA reads TGTGCCAGCAGTGAAGAGGGGGACTCTGGAAACACCATATATTTT. Protein sequence: CASSEEGDSGNTIYF.

The chain uses TRBV5-6 and TRBJ2-2; D gene uncertain. V was trimmed by 1 base and J by 3 bases, leaving 13 bases between them. The CDR3 has 16 residues. In germline, CDR1 is SGHDT, CDR2 YYEEEE. DNA of the CDR3: TGTGCCAGCAGCTTGACGTTGCTCGGTGACACCGGGGAGCTGTTTTTT. Its translation is CASSLTLLGDTGELFF.

This clone was seen only once. The chain has TRBV5-8 and TRBJ2-5, with 9 bases fitting TRBD1. The CDR3 sequence is 16 residues long. Trimming took 4 bases from V and 5 from J; bases not matched to a gene: 12. Per the germline V gene, CDR1 is SGHTS and CDR2 is YDEGEE. DNA for the CDR3: TGTGCCAGCAGCCCGGGACAGGGACTAAGCGGGGAGACCCAGTACTTC. As protein: CASSPGQGLSGETQYF.

The chain recombines TRBV3-1 (or the pseudogene TRBV3-2) with TRBJ2-3; TRBD1 might be the D (5 bases). V lost 1 base and J lost 8, with 7 bases in between. Germline V gives CDR1 LGHDT, CDR2 YNNKEL (reference sequence). CDR3 length equals 12 residues. The DNA for the CDR3 is TGTGCCAGCAGCCAAGTAAGGGGTACGCAGTATTTT. This codes for CASSQVRGTQYF.

This clone appeared a few times. V is TRBV5-6 and J is TRBJ2-7; 10 nucleotides match TRBD2. This CDR3 comprises 15 residues. Germline CDR1 is SGHDT and CDR2 is YYEEEE. V lost 4 bases to trimming and J lost 4 bases; unmatched junction nucleotides: 8. The CDR3 region has the DNA TGTGCCAGCAGCCAAGGGACTAGCGATTATTACGAGCAGTACTTC. Translation gives CASSQGTSDYYEQYF.

This chain uses TRBV11-2 with TRBJ2-1; perhaps TRBD2 as D (6 bases). The germline V gene has CDR1 SGHAT and CDR2 FQNNGV. The CDR3 totals 13 residues. Trimming cost V 2 bases and J 8 bases, with 10 bases left between them. Written as DNA, the CDR3 is TGTGCCAGCAGCTTAAATTTAGCGGATGAGCAGTTCTTC. It encodes CASSLNLADEQFF. Supplemented by reference TRBV11-2 and TRBJ2-1, the full variable domain reads EAGVAQSPRYKIIEKRQSVAFWCNPISGHATLYWYQQILGQGPKLLIQFQNNGVVDDSQLPKDRFSAERLKGVDSTLKIQPAKLEDSAVYLCASSLNLADEQFFGPGTRLTVL.

This clone was observed a few times. The J gene is TRBJ1-5, the V gene TRBV12-5; no definite D call. Trimming took off 7 bases at V and 7 bases at J, with 14 bases between the two ends. The V gene's germline CDR1 is LGHNT and CDR2 FRNRAP. The CDR3 is 13 residues long. The CDR3 reads CASVLNDWQPQHF. As DNA, the CDR3 is TGTGCTAGTGTCCTAAATGATTGGCAGCCCCAGCATTTT.

The genes are TRBV18 and TRBJ1-5; 8 bases are a match to TRBD1. After removal of 4 bases from V and 4 bases from J, the junction contained 0 bases not matched to a gene. CDR1 is KGHSH and CDR2 is LQKENI in the germline V gene. This CDR3 region has 13 residues. The chain's CDR3 is CASSRQGNQPQHF. In nucleotides, the CDR3 is TGTGCCAGCTCACGACAGGGGAATCAGCCCCAGCATTTT.

This CDR3 is CASSRIQSSGNTIYF. In DNA, the CDR3 is TGTGCCAGCAGCCGAATACAGAGCTCTGGAAACACCATATATTTT. The rearrangement uses TRBV11-2 and TRBJ1-3; D gene uncertain. Trimming removed 5 bases from V and 0 bases from J, with 11 bases in between. The germline V gene encodes CDR1 SGHAT and CDR2 FQNNGV. CDR3 length equals 15 residues.

The rearrangement joins TRBV6-5 to TRBJ2-5, with D tentatively TRBD2 (5 bases). The CDR3 length is 11 residues. CDR1 is MNHEY, CDR2 SVGAGI, per germline. V gave up 8 bases and J gave up 8 bases, with 12 bases separating them. CDR3 in amino acids: CASEAAGTQYF. In nucleotides, the CDR3 is TGTGCCAGCGAAGCGGCAGGTACCCAGTACTTC.

This rearrangement joins TRBV18 to TRBJ1-2, with D perhaps TRBD1 (5 bases). Trimming removed 3 bases from V and 4 bases from J, with 15 bases in between. Germline CDR1 is KGHSH and CDR2 is LQKENI. This CDR3 has 15 residues. The chain's CDR3 is CASSPQQGGSYGYTF. CDR3 DNA: TGTGCCAGCTCACCCCAGCAGGGTGGTAGCTATGGCTACACCTTC.